A single sample gave rise to the 13 T cell receptor beta chains below, sequenced in a study of prognosis after radiotherapy for stage I lung cancer. Genomic DNA served as the source from which two-round multiplex PCR generated TCR beta CDR3 amplicons. Amplification during the initial PCR round employed primers specific to each TRBV and TRBJ gene. Via MiXCR, TCRdb re-called the multiplex PCR reads, giving one row per CDR3 protein. The sample yields around 26,000 distinct CDR3 sequences, about 43% seen once. Sequenced here: PBMCs, sampled before or after stereotactic body radiation therapy (not recorded which). The receptors were sampled from a donor aged 50 or older with non-small cell lung cancer.

This sequence joins TRBV20-1 and TRBJ1-2, with 7 positions matching TRBD1. The CDR3 sequence is 15 residues long. J gave up 0 bases and V 1 base, and 5 bases lay outside the gene matches. CDR1 is DFQATT, CDR2 SNEGSKA, per germline (reference sequence). The CDR3 nucleotides are TGCAGTGCTAGAGGACAGGGCCGAGCTAACTATGGCTACACCTTC. It yields the protein CSARGQGRANYGYTF.

J is TRBJ1-5 and V is TRBV3-1; TRBD1 is a possible D gene (6 bases). The CDR3 runs to 14 residues. Germline V gene sequence: CDR1 LGHDT, CDR2 YNNKEL (reference sequence). The V gene lost 4 bases and the J gene lost 3 bases, with 10 bases spanning the gap. The CDR3 sequence is CASSPRGDNQPQHF. The CDR3 DNA reads as TGTGCCAGCAGCCCGAGGGGGGACAATCAGCCCCAGCATTTT.

J is TRBJ1-2 and V is TRBV6-1; the D gene is possibly TRBD1 (6 bases). The CDR3 spans 14 residues. Per the germline V gene, CDR1 is MNHNS and CDR2 is SASEGT. The V and J ends lost 5 bases and 10 bases respectively, with 20 bases between them. CDR3 DNA: TGTGCCAGCAGTCCCCGGGACAAGGTGGGTGTCTACACCTTC. Translating it yields CASSPRDKVGVYTF.

This clonotype was seen ten or more times. V usage is TRBV19 and J usage is TRBJ2-1, with 10 bases fitting TRBD2. V gave up 3 bases and J gave up 9 bases; unmatched junction bases: 5. Germline V gene data show CDR1 as LNHDA and CDR2 as SQIVND (reference sequence). This CDR3 is 14 amino acids long. CDR3 coding DNA: TGTGCCAGTAGTATCCAGCGGGAGGGCCGTGAGCAGTTCTTC. As protein: CASSIQREGREQFF.

V gene TRBV6-2 or TRBV6-3 combines with J gene TRBJ2-3, with D maybe TRBD1 (6 bases). The CDR3 loop spans 15 amino acids. Germline values: CDR1 MNHEY, CDR2 SVGEGT. Trimming left V 6 bases short and J 0 bases short, with 13 bases between. For the CDR3, the DNA is TGTGCCAGCAGCTCGGGACAAGGAAGCACAGATACGCAGTATTTT. As protein: CASSSGQGSTDTQYF.

This clonotype has at least ten counts. The chain combines TRBV5-5 with TRBJ1-6, with no clear D. The CDR3 length is 15 residues. CDR1 and CDR2 (germline): SGHKS, YYEKEE (reference sequence). V was shortened by 0 bases and J by 4 bases, with 8 bases between the two germline ends. In DNA, the CDR3 is TGTGCCAGCAGCTTGGCCAGAGAATATAATTCACCCCTCCACTTT. The encoded protein is CASSLAREYNSPLHF.

This clonotype was detected many times. J is TRBJ1-5 and V is TRBV4-1, with D unresolved. Trimming cost V 4 bases and J 0 bases, with 16 bases left between them. The CDR3 spans 17 residues. Per the germline V gene, CDR1 is MGHRA and CDR2 is YSYEKL. The CDR3 protein is CASSLAARTGSNQPQHF. The DNA of the CDR3 is TGCGCCAGCAGCCTCGCCGCACGTACCGGTAGCAATCAGCCCCAGCATTTT.

As DNA, the CDR3 is TGTGCTATCAGCCTAGGAGCAGGGGGAAGATTAATTAACTATGGCTACACCTTC. Translated, it gives CAISLGAGGRLINYGYTF. The V call is TRBV5-4, the J call TRBJ1-2, with TRBD1 matching 7 bases. CDR3 length equals 18 residues. CDR1 is SGHNT, CDR2 YYREEE, per germline (reference sequence).

This clonotype was seen ten or more times. The V call is TRBV24-1, the J call TRBJ2-5; D might be TRBD1 or TRBD2, each matching 6 bases. Germline-derived CDR1 and CDR2 are KGHDR and SFDVKD. V dropped 4 bases and J dropped 5 bases, with 19 bases sitting between them. The CDR3 totals 16 residues. CDR3: CATSDSTGPSAETQYF. The CDR3 DNA follows: TGTGCCACCAGTGACTCTACAGGGCCTAGCGCGGAGACCCAGTACTTC.

This clonotype was found a few times. This CDR3 fails to terminate in the conserved phenylalanine or tryptophan, so it likely reflects a read error. The rearrangement joins TRBV12-3 or TRBV12-4 to TRBJ1-2; D possibly corresponds to TRBD1 (6 bases). The CDR3 totals 14 residues. V was clipped by 4 bases and J by 2 bases, with 11 bases between them. The CDR3 protein is CASSSQQGNYGYTL. DNA for the CDR3: TGTGCCAGCAGTTCCCAACAGGGAAACTATGGCTACACCCTC.

This clonotype has a single count. The V gene is TRBV15, the J gene TRBJ2-6; TRBD1 matches 7 bases. The V and J ends lost 2 bases and 1 base, in that order; junction bases with no gene match: 8. CDR1 is LNHNV and CDR2 is YYDKDF in the germline V gene (reference sequence). The CDR3 has 18 residues. For the CDR3, the DNA is TGTGCCACCAGCAGACCAGGGGGTGTGAAATCTGGGGCCAACGTCCTGACTTTC. Amino acids: CATSRPGGVKSGANVLTF.

The chain employs TRBV3-1 and TRBJ2-3; tentatively, D is TRBD2 (6 bases). There are 15 residues in the CDR3. Germline V gene data show CDR1 as LGHDT and CDR2 as YNNKEL (reference sequence). Trimming took 1 base from V and 6 from J, leaving 14 bases between them. DNA for the CDR3: TGTGCCAGCAGCCAAGTTTGGGCTGCGGGGGATACGCAGTATTTT. Amino acids: CASSQVWAAGDTQYF.

CDR3 sequence (DNA): TGTGCCAGCAGTTTGGGGGTCGGCGGCTACACCTTC. Translated, it gives CASSLGVGGYTF. The chain employs TRBV28 and TRBJ1-2, with a possible D match to TRBD1 (5 bases). Germline V gene sequence: CDR1 MDHEN, CDR2 SYDVKM. The CDR3 has 12 residues. V shed 3 bases and J shed 8 bases, with 10 bases lying between them.